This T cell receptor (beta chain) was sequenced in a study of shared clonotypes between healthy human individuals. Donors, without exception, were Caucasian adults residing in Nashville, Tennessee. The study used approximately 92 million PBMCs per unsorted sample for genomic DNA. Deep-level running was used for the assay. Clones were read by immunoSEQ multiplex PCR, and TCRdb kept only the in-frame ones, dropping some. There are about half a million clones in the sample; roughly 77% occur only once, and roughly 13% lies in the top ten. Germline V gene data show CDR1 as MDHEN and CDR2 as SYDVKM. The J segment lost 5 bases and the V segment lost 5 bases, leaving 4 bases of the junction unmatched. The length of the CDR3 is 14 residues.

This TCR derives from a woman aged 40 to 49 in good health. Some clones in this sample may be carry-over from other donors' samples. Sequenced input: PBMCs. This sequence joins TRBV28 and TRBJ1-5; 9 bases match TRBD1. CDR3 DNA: TGTGCCAGCAGTGAGACAGGGGGGCATCAGCCCCAGCATTTT. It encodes CASSETGGHQPQHF.